A selection of T cell receptor beta chains follows, all from one sample in a study of regulatory T cells in long-lasting Graves disease. Each CDR3 protein gets one entry after TCRdb re-called the multiplex PCR reads with MiXCR. The profile shows approximately 350,000 distinct CDR3 sequences, about 11% of them singletons. These data also formed part of another study, on T cells in Graves' hyperthyroidism and ophthalmopathy.

The sample was peripheral blood mononuclear cells (PBMCs), taken at new diagnosis, from a patient treated with antithyroid drugs. The receptors stem from a woman aged 18-29 years with Graves disease. Each CDR3 is given with its conserved first and last residue. A D gene is named only where the DNA matches it firmly. Size tells how often a clone was seen (once, few, many) or the class of an expanded clone, and some rows leave it out.

len | j_gene | d_gene | abundance | v_gene | CDR3nt | CDR3aa
14 | TRBJ1-2 | . | few | TRBV6-5 | TGTGCCAGCAGTTGGGCCGGGGGCGCGGGCGGCTACACCTTC | CASSWAGGAGGYTF
14 | TRBJ2-7 | TRBD1 | many | TRBV6-5 | TGTGCCAGCAGTTACGGTCAGGGGGCTTACGAGCAGTACTTC | CASSYGQGAYEQYF
17 | TRBJ1-5 | TRBD1 | many | TRBV12-3/TRBV12-4 | TGTGCCAGCCTCCGGGACAGGGGCGGATATAGCAATCAGCCCCAGCATTTT | CASLRDRGGYSNQPQHF
15 | TRBJ2-1 | . | many | TRBV7-3 | TGTGCCAGCAGCTTAAACCCCCGACTAGTGAATGAGCAGTTCTTC | CASSLNPRLVNEQFF
15 | TRBJ1-1 | . | many | TRBV10-3 | TGTGCCATCAGTGAGTCCGCAATGTCGGACACTGAAGCTTTCTTT | CAISESAMSDTEAFF
14 | TRBJ1-3 | . | . | TRBV5-8 | TGTGCCAGCAGCAGGCAGGGGACCGGTTACACCATATATTTT | CASSRQGTGYTIYF
16 | TRBJ2-3 | . | many | TRBV6-1 | TGTGCCAGCAGTCCCTTGGGGCAGGATAGCACAGATACGCAGTATTTT | CASSPLGQDSTDTQYF
16 | TRBJ2-7 | . | many | TRBV18 | TGTGCCAGCTCACCTACTCCGGGCCCCACCCTCGGCGAGCAGTACTTC | CASSPTPGPTLGEQYF
13 | TRBJ1-1 | . | . | TRBV5-1 | TGCGCCAGCAGCTCGTTACAGGGTGAGCGAGCTTTCTTC | CASSSLQGERAFF
16 | TRBJ2-2 | . | few | TRBV19 | TGTGCCAGTAGTATCCTTGATAGGGGAGGAACCGGGGAGCTGTTTTTT | CASSILDRGGTGELFF
17 | TRBJ2-2 | TRBD2 | few | TRBV5-6 | TGTGCCAGCAGCTTCTACGCGGGAGCCGGGATCACCGGGGAGCTGTTTTTT | CASSFYAGAGITGELFF
14 | TRBJ2-7 | . | few | TRBV18 | TGTGCCAGCTCACCAACGGGAGTAGGCTACGAGCAGTACTTC | CASSPTGVGYEQYF
13 | TRBJ2-1 | . | many | TRBV12-3/TRBV12-4 | TGTGCCAGCAGCCTAGGGGTGGAGCATGAGCAGTTCTTC | CASSLGVEHEQFF
13 | TRBJ1-1 | . | many | TRBV20-1 | TGCAGTGCTAGTCCCCAGTTGAACACTGAAGCTTTCTTT | CSASPQLNTEAFF
17 | TRBJ2-2 | . | many | TRBV20-1 | TGCAGTGCTAGCCCTTGGGGCAGGGGAGGCAACACCGGGGAGCTGTTTTTT | CSASPWGRGGNTGELFF
13 | TRBJ1-1 | . | . | TRBV29-1 | TGCAGCTCTTGTCTCCACGGGGGCACTGAAGCTTTCTTT | CSSCLHGGTEAFF
14 | TRBJ2-7 | . | few | TRBV18 | TGTGCCAGCTCACCGCAGGGCTCGGCCCTCGAGCAGTACTTC | CASSPQGSALEQYF
13 | TRBJ2-2 | . | . | TRBV24-1 | TGTGCCACCGGGGGAGAAAACACCGGGGAGCTGTTTTTT | CATGGENTGELFF
14 | TRBJ1-5 | . | many | TRBV12-3/TRBV12-4 | TGTGCCAGCCGTGTCCCCTTTGGCAATCAGCCCCAGCATTTT | CASRVPFGNQPQHF
15 | TRBJ2-5 | TRBD1 | many | TRBV7-9 | TGTGCCAGCAGCTTCACCGGAGGACAGGTGGAGACCCAGTACTTC | CASSFTGGQVETQYF
16 | TRBJ2-2 | . | many | TRBV4-2 | TGTGCCAGCAGCCAACCTAACCTGGTTGGGGCCGGGGAGCTGTTTTTT | CASSQPNLVGAGELFF
14 | TRBJ2-5 | . | many | TRBV11-2 | TGTGCCAGCACCCGATCTGGACCCCAAGAGACCCAGTACTTC | CASTRSGPQETQYF
20 | TRBJ2-1 | . | many | TRBV5-1 | TGCGCCAGCAGCTTGTGGGGTGTAGGCGAACGGCTAATCTCCTACAATGAGCAGTTCTTC | CASSLWGVGERLISYNEQFF
16 | TRBJ1-1 | . | many | TRBV6-5 | TGTGCCAGCAGTTACTCCCTGGCGGACCTGAACACTGAAGCTTTCTTT | CASSYSLADLNTEAFF
13 | TRBJ2-4 | . | many | TRBV13 | TGTGCCAGCAGCTTTGGGGATCGGGCCATTCAGTACTTC | CASSFGDRAIQYF
15 | TRBJ2-5 | TRBD2 | . | TRBV30 | TGTGCCTGGAGTGTTACTAGCGGGAGGGAAGAGACCCAGTACTTC | CAWSVTSGREETQYF
17 | TRBJ2-7 | . | many | TRBV27 | TGTGCCAGCAGTTTATCTCCCGTGGGGACGGCCGTCTACGAGCAGTACTTC | CASSLSPVGTAVYEQYF
12 | TRBJ1-4 | . | . | TRBV7-9 | TGTGCCAGCAGCGCACCTGATGAAAAACTGTTTTTT | CASSAPDEKLFF
17 | TRBJ2-1 | TRBD2 | . | TRBV5-1 | TGCGCCAGCAGCTTCACCCCACCTAGCGGTTCCTACAATGAGCAGTTCTTC | CASSFTPPSGSYNEQFF
15 | TRBJ1-1 | . | many | TRBV11-2 | TGTGCCAGCAGCTTTACGGGGCGCAGGAACACTGAAGCTTTCTTT | CASSFTGRRNTEAFF
15 | TRBJ1-5 | . | many | TRBV12-3/TRBV12-4 | TGTGCCAGCAGTTCCACAGGGTATAGCAATCAGCCCCAGCATTTT | CASSSTGYSNQPQHF
14 | TRBJ2-1 | . | . | TRBV19 | TGTGCCAGTAGTCGCCGGGGCTCCGCGAATGAGCAGTTCTTC | CASSRRGSANEQFF
13 | TRBJ2-5 | . | many | TRBV20-1 | TGCAGTGCCCCAAGGGGGGTGGGTCGGGCCCAGTACTTC | CSAPRGVGRAQYF
14 | TRBJ1-2 | TRBD1 | many | TRBV7-9 | TGTGCCAGCAGCTTAGTACCAGACAGGGTGGGCTGTGCCTTC | CASSLVPDRVGCAF
14 | TRBJ1-5 | . | many | TRBV7-2 | TGTGCCAGCAGCTTAGACCCTGGACTAAGGCCCCAGCATTTT | CASSLDPGLRPQHF
13 | TRBJ2-3 | . | many | TRBV2 | TGTGCCAGCATTTCGGGAGCCGCAGATACGCAGTATTTT | CASISGAADTQYF
13 | TRBJ2-1 | . | many | TRBV6-5 | TGTGCCAGCAGTTTCCGGGACTCCAATGAGCAGTTCTTC | CASSFRDSNEQFF
12 | TRBJ2-1 | . | many | TRBV6-5 | TGTGCCAGCAGTTACTTTTACAATGAGCAGTTCTTC | CASSYFYNEQFF
24 | TRBJ2-1 | . | many | TRBV19 | TGTGCCAGTAGTACCACCGGGACCCGACTAACGACCGGAATCAAGAGGAGCTCCTACAATGAGCAGTTCTTC | CASSTTGTRLTTGIKRSSYNEQFF
15 | TRBJ2-1 | . | . | TRBV7-8 | TGTGCCAGCAGCTTAGGACAGGCAGGTGGAAATGAGCAGTTCTTC | CASSLGQAGGNEQFF
14 | TRBJ2-7 | . | many | TRBV29-1 | TGCAGCGTTGAAGACCCTATTAACATCTACGAGCAGTACTTC | CSVEDPINIYEQYF
19 | TRBJ2-2 | TRBD1 | few | TRBV7-9 | TGTGCCAGCAGCCCCATGACAGGGGTTCGATTGTTTATCACCGGGGAGCTGTTTTTT | CASSPMTGVRLFITGELFF
15 | TRBJ1-4 | . | . | TRBV5-1 | TGCGCCAGCAGCTTGGAATCTCCGGAAAATGAAAAACTGTTTTTT | CASSLESPENEKLFF
15 | TRBJ2-1 | TRBD2 | many | TRBV13 | TGTGCCAGCAGCTCTGGACTAGCGGGAGACTATGAGCAGTTCTTC | CASSSGLAGDYEQFF
14 | TRBJ1-2 | . | many | TRBV4-1 | TGCGCCAGCAGCCAAGGAACAGGGCGTTATGGCTACACCTTC | CASSQGTGRYGYTF
15 | TRBJ1-5 | . | many | TRBV12-3/TRBV12-4 | TGTGCCAGCAGTACTACAGGGACTAGCAATCAGCCCCAGCATTTT | CASSTTGTSNQPQHF
14 | TRBJ2-5 | TRBD1 | . | TRBV20-1 | TGCAGTGCTAGAGGTCAGGGGGCAAGGGAGACCCAGTACTTC | CSARGQGARETQYF
16 | TRBJ1-1 | . | . | TRBV7-9 | TGTGCCAGCAGCTTAGCGCGTGGCCCAGAGAACACTGAAGCTTTCTTT | CASSLARGPENTEAFF
14 | TRBJ2-1 | . | . | TRBV19 | TGTGCCAGTAGTCGGGTCCCGGGCTACAATGAGCAGTTCTTC | CASSRVPGYNEQFF
13 | TRBJ1-5 | TRBD1 | many | TRBV10-3 | TGTGCCATCAGTGGACAGGGGGATCAGCCCCAGCATTTT | CAISGQGDQPQHF
13 | TRBJ1-1 | . | many | TRBV12-3/TRBV12-4 | TGTGCCAGCAGTTTAGCCAGGGTCACTGAAGCTTTCTTT | CASSLARVTEAFF